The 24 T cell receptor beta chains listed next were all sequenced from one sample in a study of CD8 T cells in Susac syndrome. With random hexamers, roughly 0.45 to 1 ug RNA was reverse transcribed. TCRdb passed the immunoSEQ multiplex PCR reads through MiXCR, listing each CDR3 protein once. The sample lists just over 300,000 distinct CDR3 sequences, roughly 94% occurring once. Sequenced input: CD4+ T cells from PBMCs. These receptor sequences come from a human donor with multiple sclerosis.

The chain's CDR3 is CASSPRLGGNTIYF. CDR3 in DNA: TGTGCCAGCAGCCCTAGGTTGGGTGGAAACACCATATATTTT. This chain links TRBV7-9 with TRBJ1-3; D is undetermined. This CDR3 contains 14 residues. Between the trimmed V and J ends, which lost 5 bases and 3 bases, there was a span of 11 bases. CDR1 is SEHNR, CDR2 FQNEAQ, per germline (reference sequence).

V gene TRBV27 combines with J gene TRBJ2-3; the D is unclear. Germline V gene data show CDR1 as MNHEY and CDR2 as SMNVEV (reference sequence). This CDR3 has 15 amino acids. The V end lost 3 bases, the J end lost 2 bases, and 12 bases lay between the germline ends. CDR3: CASSFSRILTDTQYF. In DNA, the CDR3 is TGTGCCAGCAGTTTTTCCAGAATCCTCACAGATACGCAGTATTTT.

The CDR3 DNA reads TGTGCCTGGACCCCTCGCGGGGGAAACACTGAAGCTTTCTTT. Encoded protein: CAWTPRGGNTEAFF. The V call is TRBV30, the J call TRBJ1-1; D is possibly TRBD1 (5 bases). CDR3 size: 14 residues. Germline V CDR1 and CDR2: GTSNPN, SVGIG (reference sequence). Trimming cost V 4 bases and J 2 bases, with 14 bases left between them.

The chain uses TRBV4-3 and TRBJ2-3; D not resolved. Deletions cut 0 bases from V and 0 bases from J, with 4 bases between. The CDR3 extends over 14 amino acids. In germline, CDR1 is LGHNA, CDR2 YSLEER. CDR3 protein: CASSQEFSTDTQYF. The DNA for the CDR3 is TGCGCCAGCAGCCAAGAATTTAGCACAGATACGCAGTATTTT.

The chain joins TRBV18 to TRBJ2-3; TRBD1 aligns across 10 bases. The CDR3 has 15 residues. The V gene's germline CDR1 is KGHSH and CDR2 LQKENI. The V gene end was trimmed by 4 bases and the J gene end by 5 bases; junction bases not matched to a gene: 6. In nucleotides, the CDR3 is TGTGCCAGCTCACGACAGGGGGCCCTGGAAGATACGCAGTATTTT. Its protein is CASSRQGALEDTQYF.

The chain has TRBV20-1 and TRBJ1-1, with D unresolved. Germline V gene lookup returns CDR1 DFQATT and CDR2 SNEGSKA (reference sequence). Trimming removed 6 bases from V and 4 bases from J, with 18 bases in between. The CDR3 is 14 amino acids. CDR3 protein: CSAPAQARGTEAFF. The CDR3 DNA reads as TGCAGTGCCCCAGCCCAGGCGCGGGGCACTGAAGCTTTCTTT.

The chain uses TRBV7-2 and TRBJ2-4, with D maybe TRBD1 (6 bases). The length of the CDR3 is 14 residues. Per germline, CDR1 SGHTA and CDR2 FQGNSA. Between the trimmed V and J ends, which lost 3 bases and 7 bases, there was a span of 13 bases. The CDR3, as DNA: TGTGCCAGCAGCTTCCACAGGGTGGGGAACATTCAGTACTTC. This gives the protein CASSFHRVGNIQYF.

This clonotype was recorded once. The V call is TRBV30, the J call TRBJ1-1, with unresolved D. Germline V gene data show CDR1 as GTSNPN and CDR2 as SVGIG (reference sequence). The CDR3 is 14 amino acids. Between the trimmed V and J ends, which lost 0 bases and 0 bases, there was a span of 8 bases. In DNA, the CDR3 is TGTGCCTGGAGTGTAGCACACCTGAACACTGAAGCTTTCTTT. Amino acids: CAWSVAHLNTEAFF.

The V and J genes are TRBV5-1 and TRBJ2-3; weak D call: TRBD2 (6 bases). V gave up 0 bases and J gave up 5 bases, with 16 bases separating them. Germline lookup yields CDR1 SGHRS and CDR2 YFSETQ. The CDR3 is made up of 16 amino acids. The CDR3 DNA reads TGCGCCAGCAGCTTGGCCAACGGAGGGGAAGGAGATACGCAGTATTTT. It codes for CASSLANGGEGDTQYF.

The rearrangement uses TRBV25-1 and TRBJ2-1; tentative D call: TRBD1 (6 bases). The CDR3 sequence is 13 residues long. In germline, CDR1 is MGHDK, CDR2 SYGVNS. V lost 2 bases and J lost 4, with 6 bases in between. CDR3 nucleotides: TGTGCCAGCAGTGAAACAGGGTACAATGAGCAGTTCTTC. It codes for CASSETGYNEQFF.

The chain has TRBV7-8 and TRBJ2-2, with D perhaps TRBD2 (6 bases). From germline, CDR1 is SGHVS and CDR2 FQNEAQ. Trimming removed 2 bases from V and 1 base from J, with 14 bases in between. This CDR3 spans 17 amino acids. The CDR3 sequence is CASSLLSTRGNTGELFF. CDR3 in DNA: TGTGCCAGCAGCTTACTCAGCACGCGGGGGAACACCGGGGAGCTGTTTTTT.

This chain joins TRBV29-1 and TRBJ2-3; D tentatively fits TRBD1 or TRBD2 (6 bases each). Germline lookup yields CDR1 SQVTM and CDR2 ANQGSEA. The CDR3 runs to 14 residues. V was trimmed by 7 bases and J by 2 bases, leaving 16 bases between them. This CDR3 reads CSGGRGVVTDTQYF. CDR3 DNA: TGCAGCGGGGGGCGGGGCGTCGTCACAGATACGCAGTATTTT.

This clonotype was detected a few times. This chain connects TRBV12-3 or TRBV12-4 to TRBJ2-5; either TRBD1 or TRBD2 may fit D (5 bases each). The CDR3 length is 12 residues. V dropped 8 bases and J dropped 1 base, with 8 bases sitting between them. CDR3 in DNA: TGTGCCAGCCGAGGGGCCCAAGAGACCCAGTACTTC. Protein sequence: CASRGAQETQYF.

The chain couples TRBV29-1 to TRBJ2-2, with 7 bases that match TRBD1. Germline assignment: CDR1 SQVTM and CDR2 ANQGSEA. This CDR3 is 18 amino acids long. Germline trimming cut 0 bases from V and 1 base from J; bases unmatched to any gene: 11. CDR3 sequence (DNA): TGCAGCGTTGAAGATTTCCCAGGGGGTAACTTGAACACCGGGGAGCTGTTTTTT. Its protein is CSVEDFPGGNLNTGELFF.

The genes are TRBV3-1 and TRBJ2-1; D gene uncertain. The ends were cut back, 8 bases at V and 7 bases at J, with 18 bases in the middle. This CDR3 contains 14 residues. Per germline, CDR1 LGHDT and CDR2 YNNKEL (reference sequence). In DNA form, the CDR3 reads TGTGCCAGCCGACCAACCCCGAGTGGGAATGAGCAGTTCTTC. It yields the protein CASRPTPSGNEQFF.

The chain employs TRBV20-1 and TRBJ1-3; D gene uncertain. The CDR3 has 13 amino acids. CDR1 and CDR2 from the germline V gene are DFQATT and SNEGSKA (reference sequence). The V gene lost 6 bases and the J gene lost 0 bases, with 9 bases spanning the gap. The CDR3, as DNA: TGCAGTGCCGTGCGTGGCTCTGGAAACACCATATATTTT. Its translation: CSAVRGSGNTIYF.

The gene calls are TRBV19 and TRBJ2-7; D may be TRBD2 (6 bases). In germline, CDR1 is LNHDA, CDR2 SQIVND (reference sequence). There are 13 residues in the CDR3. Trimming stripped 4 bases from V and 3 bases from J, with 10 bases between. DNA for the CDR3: TGTGCCAGTAGTAAACGGGAGTACTACGAGCAGTACTTC. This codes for CASSKREYYEQYF.

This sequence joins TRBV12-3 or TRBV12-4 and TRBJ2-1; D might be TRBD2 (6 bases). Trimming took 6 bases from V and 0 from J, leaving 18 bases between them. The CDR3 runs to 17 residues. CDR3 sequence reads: CASSNSPGLSSYNEQFF. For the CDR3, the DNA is TGTGCCAGCAGCAATTCGCCGGGACTGAGCTCCTACAATGAGCAGTTCTTC.

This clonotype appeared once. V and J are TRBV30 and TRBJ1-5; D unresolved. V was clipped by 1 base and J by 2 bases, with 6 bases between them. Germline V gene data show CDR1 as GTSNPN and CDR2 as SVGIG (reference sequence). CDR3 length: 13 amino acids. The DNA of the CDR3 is TGTGCCTGGAGTGGAGCGGGCAATCAGCCCCAGCATTTT. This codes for CAWSGAGNQPQHF.

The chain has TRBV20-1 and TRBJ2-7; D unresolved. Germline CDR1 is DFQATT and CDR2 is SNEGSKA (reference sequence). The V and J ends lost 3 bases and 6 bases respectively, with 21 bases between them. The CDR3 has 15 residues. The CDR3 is CSASLKLGFISEQYF. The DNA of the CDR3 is TGCAGTGCTAGCCTTAAGCTAGGATTCATCAGCGAGCAGTACTTC.

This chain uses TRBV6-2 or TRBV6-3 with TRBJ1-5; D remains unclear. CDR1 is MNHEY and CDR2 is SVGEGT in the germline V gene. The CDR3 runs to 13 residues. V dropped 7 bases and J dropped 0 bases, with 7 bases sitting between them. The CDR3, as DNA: TGTGCCAGCAACGAAGGTAGCAATCAGCCCCAGCATTTT. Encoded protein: CASNEGSNQPQHF.

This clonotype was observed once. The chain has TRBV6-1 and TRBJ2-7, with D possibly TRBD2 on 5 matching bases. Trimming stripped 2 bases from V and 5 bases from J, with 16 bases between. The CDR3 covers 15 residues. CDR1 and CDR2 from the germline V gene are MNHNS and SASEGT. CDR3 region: CASSERSRGYNEQYF. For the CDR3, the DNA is TGTGCCAGCAGTGAAAGGTCCCGAGGGTACAACGAGCAGTACTTC.

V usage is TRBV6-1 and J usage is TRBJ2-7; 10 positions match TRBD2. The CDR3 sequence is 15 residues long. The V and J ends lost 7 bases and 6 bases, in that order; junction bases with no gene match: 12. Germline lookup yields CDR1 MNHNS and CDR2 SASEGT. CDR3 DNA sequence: TGTGCCAGCACCGCCCTAGCGGGAGCGTCTGGCGAGCAGTACTTC. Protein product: CASTALAGASGEQYF.

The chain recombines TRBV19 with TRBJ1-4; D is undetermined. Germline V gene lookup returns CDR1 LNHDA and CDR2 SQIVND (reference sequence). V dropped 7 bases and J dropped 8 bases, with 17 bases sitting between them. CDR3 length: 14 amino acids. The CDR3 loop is CASTPGPLREKLFF. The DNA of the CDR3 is TGTGCCAGTACACCGGGCCCTTTGCGCGAAAAACTGTTTTTT.